These 25 T cell receptor beta chains were sequenced from one sample in a study of beta chain features in type 1 diabetes. Reverse transcription of all isolated RNA meant that expressed TCRB transcripts were sequenced. Measured with immunoSEQ multiplex PCR; TCRdb has only the in-frame clones, and not every one. The sample has 450,000 or so clones; about an eighth are singletons. Sequencing input: naive CD4+ T cells from blood. The receptors were gathered from a woman aged 18-29 years in good health.

Note on this clone: This specimen includes other DNA sequences encoding the same CDR3. The chain joins TRBV10-3 to TRBJ2-7; no definite D call. Germline V lookup: CDR1 ENHRY, CDR2 SYGVKD. Trimming left V 0 bases short and J 1 base short, with 4 bases between. CDR3 size: 13 residues. The CDR3 spells CAISESGSYEQYF. The CDR3 bases are TGTGCCATCAGTGAGTCAGGTTCCTACGAGCAGTACTTC.

This clone turned up a few times. CDR3 loop: CASSPSGSGANVLTF. CDR3 in DNA: TGTGCCAGCAGTCCGTCGGGGTCTGGGGCCAACGTCCTGACTTTC. The chain couples TRBV27 to TRBJ2-6; D might be TRBD2 (5 bases). Germline assignment: CDR1 MNHEY and CDR2 SMNVEV (reference sequence). V was clipped by 5 bases and J by 1 base, with 9 bases between them. This CDR3 comprises 15 residues.

This clone has only a few counts. The V call is TRBV15, the J call TRBJ1-1; D is unclear. Looked up from germline, CDR1 is LNHNV and CDR2 is YYDKDF (reference sequence). Trimming pared 7 bases from V and 2 bases from J, leaving 8 bases between. There are 12 residues in the CDR3. CDR3 in amino acids: CATTARNTEAFF. Written as DNA, the CDR3 is TGTGCCACCACGGCAAGAAACACTGAAGCTTTCTTT.

This rearrangement joins TRBV9 to TRBJ2-5, with D hard to call. The CDR3 covers 17 residues. Germline V gene data show CDR1 as SGDLS and CDR2 as YYNGEE. V lost 7 bases and J 0 bases, leaving 22 bases between the germline ends. CDR3 region: CASQERFFRAYQETQYF. CDR3 coding DNA: TGTGCCAGCCAAGAAAGGTTTTTTAGGGCTTACCAAGAGACCCAGTACTTC. Looking up the rest from reference TRBV9 and TRBJ2-5 gives the full variable domain: DSGVTQTPKHLITATGQRVTLRCSPRSGDLSVYWYQQSLDQGLQFLIQYYNGEERAKGNILERFSAQQFPDLHSELNLSSLELGDSALYFCASQERFFRAYQETQYFGPGTRLLVL.

This chain joins TRBV2 and TRBJ2-3; perhaps TRBD1 as D (6 bases). This CDR3 spans 16 amino acids. V lost 11 bases and J lost 2, with 23 bases in between. Germline CDR1 reads SNHLY; CDR2 reads FYNNEI. The CDR3 loop is CAALPTRTATTDTQYF. CDR3 bases: TGTGCCGCCCTACCCACGAGGACAGCCACCACAGATACGCAGTATTTT.

In this sample, this clone turned up a few times. V is TRBV7-9 and J is TRBJ2-7; 9 bases agree with TRBD2. This CDR3 region has 15 residues. V dropped 1 base and J dropped 5; count of bases not matched to a gene: 6. In germline, CDR1 is SEHNR, CDR2 FQNEAQ (reference sequence). The CDR3 DNA follows: TGTGCCAGCAGCTTAGTAAGGCTAGCGGGACACGAGCAGTACTTC. This translates into CASSLVRLAGHEQYF.

This clone was counted a few times. The V call is TRBV2, the J call TRBJ2-1, with D perhaps matching TRBD1 (5 bases). Trimming pared 4 bases from V and 5 bases from J, leaving 9 bases between. CDR3 length: 13 residues. CDR1 and CDR2 (germline): SNHLY, FYNNEI. The CDR3 nucleotides read TGTGCCAGCAGTGTGGGGCGAGACAATGAGCAGTTCTTC. Translated, it gives CASSVGRDNEQFF.

This clone was seen more than once but under ten times. V is TRBV5-4 and J is TRBJ2-1, with a possible D match to TRBD1 (5 bases). The V gene lost 3 bases and the J gene lost 14 bases, with 18 bases spanning the gap. This CDR3 has 13 amino acids. In germline, CDR1 is SGHNT, CDR2 YYREEE (reference sequence). CDR3 sequence: CASSSTLGVREFF. CDR3 nucleotides: TGTGCCAGCAGCTCCACCCTAGGGGTTAGAGAGTTCTTC.

The chain is built from TRBV18 and TRBJ2-5; maybe TRBD1 (6 bases). Germline V gives CDR1 KGHSH, CDR2 LQKENI. The CDR3 is 12 residues long. V was pared by 3 bases and J by 12 bases, with 14 bases between. The CDR3 reads CASSPTDSYKYF. The DNA of the CDR3 is TGTGCCAGCTCACCGACGGACAGCTACAAGTACTTC.

The CDR3 is CSVGPGQGSHEQFF. As DNA, the CDR3 is TGCAGCGTTGGACCGGGACAGGGGTCTCATGAGCAGTTCTTC. The chain combines TRBV29-1 with TRBJ2-1; 10 bases fit TRBD1. The CDR3 extends over 14 amino acids. Losses at the gene ends were 4 bases for V and 8 bases for J; bases not matched to a gene: 8. CDR1 and CDR2 (germline): SQVTM, ANQGSEA.

The rearrangement uses TRBV4-2 and TRBJ2-3, with 7 positions matching TRBD2. Unmatched junction bases numbered 8, after V lost 0 bases and J lost 5 bases. Germline loops: CDR1 LGHNA, CDR2 YNFKEQ. The length of the CDR3 is 16 residues. The CDR3 here is CASSQDHAGVVDTQYF. The CDR3 nucleotides read TGTGCCAGCAGCCAAGATCACGCGGGGGTGGTAGATACGCAGTATTTT.

J is TRBJ1-5 and V is TRBV2; D not resolved. V dropped 6 bases and J dropped 9 bases, with 18 bases sitting between them. Germline V gene data show CDR1 as SNHLY and CDR2 as FYNNEI. CDR3 length equals 14 residues. In nucleotides, the CDR3 is TGTGCCAGCAGACCCGATTCTGGCCTAGGGCCCCAGCATTTT. Translation gives CASRPDSGLGPQHF.

This clone was observed a few times. The chain recombines TRBV7-9 with TRBJ2-5, with TRBD1 matching 8 bases. The germline gives CDR1 SEHNR, CDR2 FQNEAQ (reference sequence). This CDR3 region has 16 residues. V trimming: 5 bases; J trimming: 7 bases; junction bases outside the gene matches: 15. CDR3 residues: CASSLTGTGGPGTQYF. The CDR3 nucleotides are TGTGCCAGCAGCCTGACCGGGACAGGTGGACCCGGGACCCAGTACTTC.

This clone has just a few counts. The chain is built from TRBV4-3 and TRBJ2-3; D is possibly TRBD1 (6 bases). Trimming left V 8 bases short and J 4 bases short, with 19 bases between. The germline gives CDR1 LGHNA, CDR2 YSLEER. The CDR3 has 15 residues. The CDR3 bases are TGCGCCAGCTCGCGGCAGGGGTTGGGCGCAGATACGCAGTATTTT. This gives the protein CASSRQGLGADTQYF.

This clone was counted only a few times. The chain carries TRBV7-8 and TRBJ2-1; the D call may be TRBD1 or TRBD2 (5 bases each). Germline V gene data show CDR1 as SGHVS and CDR2 as FQNEAQ. This CDR3 is 17 amino acids long. V lost 6 bases to trimming and J lost 0 bases, with 18 bases between them. Here the CDR3 DNA reads TGTGCCAGCAGTATCCGGATTGGGGGTGACTCCTACAATGAGCAGTTCTTC. Residues: CASSIRIGGDSYNEQFF.

V and J are TRBV10-3 and TRBJ2-7, with D perhaps TRBD2 (6 bases). The CDR3 consists of 13 residues. Germline-derived CDR1 and CDR2 are ENHRY and SYGVKD. V lost 8 bases to trimming and J lost 0 bases, with 11 bases between them. CDR3 DNA sequence: TGTGCCATCTCAGGTAGCGGCTCCTACGAGCAGTACTTC. As protein: CAISGSGSYEQYF.

V gene TRBV2 combines with J gene TRBJ2-7; TRBD1 or TRBD2 may be the D gene (5 bases each). There are 12 residues in the CDR3. The germline gives CDR1 SNHLY, CDR2 FYNNEI. The ends were cut back, 7 bases at V and 4 bases at J, with 11 bases in the middle. The CDR3 nucleotides read TGTGCCAGCACTCGGGACCTTTACGAGCAGTACTTC. It codes for CASTRDLYEQYF.

This chain connects TRBV29-1 to TRBJ1-1, with D maybe TRBD1 (6 bases). The CDR3 spans 14 residues. V lost 7 bases, J lost 3 bases, and 18 bases lay in between. Per the germline V gene, CDR1 is SQVTM and CDR2 is ANQGSEA. CDR3 coding DNA: TGCAGCGGGATGAAAGGGGGGGTTTACACTGAAGCTTTCTTT. This gives the protein CSGMKGGVYTEAFF. Using reference TRBV29-1 and TRBJ1-1 for the parts outside the CDR3, the full variable domain is SAVISQKPSRDICQRGTSLTIQCQVDSQVTMMFWYRQQPGQSLTLIATANQGSEATYESGFVIDKFPISRPNLTFSTLTVSNMSPEDSSIYLCSGMKGGVYTEAFFGQGTRLTVV.

This clone has only a few counts. The same CDR3 also results from other DNA sequences found in this sample. V gene TRBV7-2 combines with J gene TRBJ1-1, with 7 nucleotides matching TRBD1. Germline V gene data show CDR1 as SGHTA and CDR2 as FQGNSA. The CDR3 contains 14 residues. Trimming at V came to 6 bases and at J to 1 base, leaving 5 bases not matched to a gene. The DNA of the CDR3 is TGTGCCAGCAGTCCCGGGACAGCGAACACTGAAGCTTTCTTT. It translates to CASSPGTANTEAFF.

A few counts support this clone. This chain uses TRBV25-1 with TRBJ1-3; D unclear. Trimming removed 0 bases from V and 4 bases from J, with 7 bases in between. Germline values: CDR1 MGHDK, CDR2 SYGVNS. The CDR3 spans 14 residues. The CDR3, as DNA: TGTGCCAGCAGTGAATATTCTCAGGGAAACACCATATATTTT. This translates into CASSEYSQGNTIYF.

This clone has just a few counts. This chain uses TRBV29-1 with TRBJ1-1; D unclear. Germline V gene data show CDR1 as SQVTM and CDR2 as ANQGSEA. Trimming shortened V by 4 bases and J by 6 bases, and 18 bases separated the two germline ends. The CDR3 totals 14 residues. CDR3 nucleotides: TGCAGCGTTGTATTCCGCACGGCGTCTTCTGAAGCTTTCTTT. As protein: CSVVFRTASSEAFF.

A note on this clone: The junction and the germline gene differ at one end; a read error may be behind it. The rearrangement joins TRBV18 to TRBJ2-1; D remains unclear. This CDR3 has 15 residues. From germline, CDR1 is KGHSH and CDR2 LQKENI. CDR3 in amino acids: CASSPSRSSYNEQFF. CDR3 DNA: TGTGCCAGTTCACCGTCCAGGAGCTCCTACAATGAGCAGTTCTTC.

The rearrangement links TRBV10-3 to TRBJ1-2; a possible D gene is TRBD1 (6 bases). This CDR3 spans 13 amino acids. Deletions cut 5 bases from V and 2 bases from J, with 9 bases between. Looked up from germline, CDR1 is ENHRY and CDR2 is SYGVKD. CDR3 in DNA: TGTGCCATCAGTTTAGGACAGAACTATGGCTACACCTTC. Translating it yields CAISLGQNYGYTF.

This clone was seen a handful of times. V gene TRBV7-9 combines with J gene TRBJ1-4, with D possibly TRBD1 on 5 matching bases. This CDR3 spans 14 amino acids. V was cut by 5 bases and J by 5 bases, with 12 bases left in between. From germline, CDR1 is SEHNR and CDR2 FQNEAQ (reference sequence). The CDR3 DNA reads TGTGCCAGCAGCCCTACAGACAGAAATGAAAAACTGTTTTTT. Its translation: CASSPTDRNEKLFF.

This clone was seen a handful of times. The chain has TRBV4-2 and TRBJ2-3; D might be TRBD2 (6 bases). The CDR3 has 14 residues. With 3 bases removed from V and 5 bases from J, the gap between germline ends came to 12 bases. The germline V gene encodes CDR1 LGHNA and CDR2 YNFKEQ. CDR3 nucleotide sequence: TGTGCCAGCAGCCAGGGACTGGAAAGAGATACGCAGTATTTT. It encodes CASSQGLERDTQYF.